These 14 T cell receptor beta chains were sequenced from one sample in a study of human T cells and chemical hapten exposure. Noted time point: pre-sensitization, week 0. Specified treatment: therapeutic diphenylcyclopropenone sensitization with weekly scalp DPC. TCRdb itself ran the RACE reads through MiXCR, one entry per CDR3 protein. Of about 68,000 distinct CDR3 sequences listed, 10% to 11% were seen once; the top ten hold about 5%. Sample: whole blood, taken in connection with sensitization to the hapten diphenylcyclopropenone (DPC). Receptors originate from a woman between 50 and 59 years old with alopecia areata. Some clones in this sample may be carry-over from other donors' samples.

There are many counts of this clonotype. V usage is TRBV6-1 and J usage is TRBJ2-3; no clear D gene. The CDR3 is 16 amino acids. The germline V and J ends were trimmed by 2 bases and 2 bases, with 14 bases remaining between them. The germline CDR1 and CDR2 sequences are MNHNS and SASEGT. The CDR3 region is CASSETVAQPTDTQYF. In DNA form, the CDR3 reads TGTGCCAGCAGTGAAACGGTTGCCCAGCCCACAGATACGCAGTATTTT.

This clonotype was recorded at least ten times. This sequence joins TRBV2 and TRBJ2-5; 7 bases agree with TRBD1. The CDR3 consists of 15 residues. The germline V gene encodes CDR1 SNHLY and CDR2 FYNNEI. Losses at the gene ends were 5 bases for V and 2 bases for J; bases not matched to a gene: 8. This chain's CDR3 is CASSRSRGQQETQYF. CDR3 coding DNA: TGTGCCAGCAGTCGAAGCCGGGGACAGCAAGAGACCCAGTACTTC.

The V and J genes are TRBV11-2 and TRBJ1-5, with D unclear. This CDR3 region has 16 residues. Per the germline V gene, CDR1 is SGHAT and CDR2 is FQNNGV. Trimming stripped 3 bases from V and 0 bases from J, with 12 bases between. Here the CDR3 DNA reads TGTGCCAGCAGCTTGCTCTGTCCAGATAGCAATCAGCCCCAGCATTTT. Translated, it gives CASSLLCPDSNQPQHF.

The rearrangement joins TRBV5-1 to TRBJ1-6; 10 bases are shared with TRBD1. The germline gives CDR1 SGHRS, CDR2 YFSETQ. The CDR3 totals 14 residues. V shed 5 bases, J shed 10 bases, and the junction held 6 bases outside the gene matches. DNA for the CDR3: TGCGCCAGCAGGTCCGGGACAGGGGTGTCACCCCTCCACTTT. This translates into CASRSGTGVSPLHF.

The rearrangement uses TRBV6-4 and TRBJ2-2, with a tentative D call TRBD2 (6 bases). V lost 0 bases, J lost 1 base, and 9 bases lay in between. This CDR3 spans 16 amino acids. CDR1 and CDR2 (germline): MRHNA, SNTAGT. CDR3 loop: CASSDSTRGNTGELFF. The CDR3 region has the DNA TGTGCCAGCAGTGACTCGACGCGGGGGAACACCGGGGAGCTGTTTTTT.

This clonotype was counted between two and nine times. V gene TRBV27 combines with J gene TRBJ1-6, with 8 bases that match TRBD1. Germline CDR1 is MNHEY and CDR2 is SMNVEV (reference sequence). With V trimmed by 6 bases and J by 5 bases, 6 bases remained unmatched. The CDR3 runs 15 residues. In DNA, the CDR3 is TGTGCCAGCAGAAATGACAGGGGTAATAATTCACCCCTCCACTTT. It translates to CASRNDRGNNSPLHF.

This clonotype was detected ten times or more. This sequence joins TRBV3-1 and TRBJ2-3, with 8 bases matching TRBD2. CDR1 is LGHDT, CDR2 YNNKEL, per germline (reference sequence). J lost 0 bases, V lost 2 bases, and 4 bases had no gene match. The CDR3 runs to 16 residues. In nucleotides, the CDR3 is TGTGCCAGCAGCCAAAGGAGCGGGAGTAGCACAGATACGCAGTATTTT. Its translation is CASSQRSGSSTDTQYF.

The chain employs TRBV7-3 and TRBJ2-5, with a possible D match to TRBD2 (6 bases). Trimming left V 5 bases short and J 5 bases short, with 12 bases between. Germline values: CDR1 SGHTA, CDR2 FQGTGA. This CDR3 is built from 13 residues. The CDR3 is CASSRDFGETQYF. The DNA for the CDR3 is TGTGCCAGCAGCAGGGACTTCGGGGAGACCCAGTACTTC.

There are a few counts of this clonotype. The chain has TRBV12-3 or TRBV12-4 and TRBJ1-3, with D perhaps matching TRBD1 (5 bases). V lost 0 bases, J lost 4 bases, and 13 bases lay in between. This CDR3 has 16 residues. The CDR3 DNA follows: TGTGCCAGCAGTTTAGCTTACCAGGGTCCCGGAAACACCATATATTTT. Translation gives CASSLAYQGPGNTIYF.

Only a few counts were recorded for this clonotype. The J gene is TRBJ2-1, the V gene TRBV28, with 10 positions matching TRBD2. The CDR3 has 15 residues. The germline gives CDR1 MDHEN, CDR2 SYDVKM. V shed 3 bases, J shed 10 bases, and the junction held 9 bases outside the gene matches. The CDR3: CASSFRRTSGTEQFF. The CDR3 DNA reads TGTGCCAGCAGTTTCCGACGGACTAGCGGCACGGAGCAGTTCTTC.

This rearrangement joins TRBV28 to TRBJ1-3, with D perhaps matching TRBD1 (5 bases). Germline V gene lookup returns CDR1 MDHEN and CDR2 SYDVKM. CDR3 length: 17 residues. Trimming took 3 bases from V and 1 from J, leaving 16 bases between them. CDR3 sequence: CASSFLGQVLSGNTIYF. CDR3 in DNA: TGTGCCAGCAGTTTTCTGGGGCAGGTTTTATCTGGAAACACCATATATTTT.

V and J are TRBV28 and TRBJ1-1; the D gene is possibly TRBD1 (6 bases). CDR3 length: 15 amino acids. Germline CDR1 and CDR2: MDHEN and SYDVKM. Between the trimmed V and J ends, which lost 7 bases and 4 bases, there was a span of 19 bases. The CDR3 reads CASIIGGTRGTEAFF. The CDR3 DNA follows: TGTGCCAGCATCATTGGGGGGACCAGGGGCACTGAAGCTTTCTTT.

The rearrangement uses TRBV21-1 and TRBJ1-1; the table's D gene call, TRBD1, was not cross checked with the DNA. TRBV21-1 is assigned pseudogene status. This CDR3 is built from 14 residues. In DNA, the CDR3 is TGTGCCAGCAGCAAAGAAGGACAGGGGGCGAGGGCTTTCTTT. Amino acids: CASSKEGQGARAFF.

The rearrangement links TRBV18 to TRBJ2-5; D unclear. The germline V gene has CDR1 KGHSH and CDR2 LQKENI. The V and J ends lost 3 bases and 3 bases respectively, with 5 bases between them. The CDR3 spans 12 residues. This CDR3 reads CASSPAEETQYF. DNA of the CDR3: TGTGCCAGCTCACCGGCAGAAGAGACCCAGTACTTC.